Listed below are T cell receptor beta chains from one sample, sequenced in a study of control samples from healthy donors and cancer patients. Data came from immunoSEQ multiplex PCR; TCRdb stores just in-frame clones and leaves some out. Among almost 90,000 clones listed, 70% to 90% were seen once. Sequencing input: blood. These TCRs come from a woman aged 40 to 49 in good health. CDR3s include the opening cysteine and the closing phenylalanine or tryptophan. Fields, in order: CDR3 protein, CDR3 DNA, D gene, V gene, clone size, J gene. The D gene is left open where the match is weak. Not every row has a clone size; where given, it reads once, few, many or a size class.

CASKGWFNQPQHF	TGTGCCAGTAAGGGTTGGTTCAATCAGCCCCAGCATTTT	.	TRBV19	.	TRBJ1-5
CASGNLTGDSSYEQYF	TGTGCTAGTGGAAACCTAACAGGGGACAGCTCCTACGAGCAGTACTTC	TRBD1	TRBV12-5	.	TRBJ2-7
CAWSDHGGTEAFF	TGTGCCTGGAGTGATCACGGGGGCACTGAAGCTTTCTTT	.	TRBV30	.	TRBJ1-1
CASSPFSNYGYTF	TGTGCCAGTAGCCCGTTCTCTAACTATGGCTACACCTTC	.	TRBV19	.	TRBJ1-2
CASSQGRGPGYTF	TGTGCCAGCAGCCAAGGAAGGGGGCCTGGCTACACCTTC	TRBD1	TRBV3-1/TRBV3-2	.	TRBJ1-2
CATSDPGQGQGGEQYF	TGTGCCACCAGTGACCCCGGACAGGGCCAGGGTGGCGAGCAGTACTTC	TRBD1	TRBV24-1	.	TRBJ2-7
CASSKLGGGGLDEQFF	TGTGCCAGTAGTAAACTGGGAGGCGGAGGTCTGGATGAGCAGTTCTTC	.	TRBV19	.	TRBJ2-1
CASSKGRSTDTQYF	TGTGCCAGTAGTAAGGGACGTAGCACAGATACGCAGTATTTT	.	TRBV19	.	TRBJ2-3
CASSPMSANTEAFF	TGTGCCAGCTCACCAATGTCCGCGAACACTGAAGCTTTCTTT	.	TRBV18	.	TRBJ1-1
CASSLAGYNSPLHF	TGCGCCAGCAGCTTAGCAGGGTACAATTCACCCCTCCACTTT	.	TRBV5-1	.	TRBJ1-6
CAISEGTANYGYTF	TGTGCCATCAGTGAGGGAACGGCTAACTATGGCTACACCTTC	.	TRBV10-3	.	TRBJ1-2
CASSLNALGMNTEAFF	TGTGCCAGCAGCTTAAATGCGTTGGGGATGAACACTGAAGCTTTCTTT	.	TRBV7-3	.	TRBJ1-1
CASRATGAGTEAFF	TGTGCCAGCAGGGCAACGGGGGCTGGCACTGAAGCTTTCTTT	.	TRBV6-5	.	TRBJ1-1
CASSNHPSAGTGELFF	TGTGCCAGCAGTAACCACCCTAGCGCTGGCACCGGGGAGCTGTTTTTT	.	TRBV6-6	few	TRBJ2-2
CASSLGNTIYF	TGTGCCAGCAGTTTGGGAAACACCATATATTTT	.	TRBV12-3/TRBV12-4	.	TRBJ1-3
CAISPRQARYEQYF	TGTGCCATCAGTCCCCGACAGGCCAGATACGAGCAGTACTTC	.	TRBV10-3	.	TRBJ2-7
CASKPSSGNTIYF	TGTGCCAGCAAACCCAGCTCTGGAAACACCATATATTTT	.	TRBV3-1/TRBV3-2	.	TRBJ1-3
CASGESSGYEQYF	TGTGCATCAGGGGAATCGTCTGGTTACGAGCAGTACTTC	.	TRBV6-5	.	TRBJ2-7
CASSPQDSGNTIYF	TGTGCCAGCTCACCCCAGGATTCTGGAAACACCATATATTTT	.	TRBV18	.	TRBJ1-3
CASRGTENQPQHF	TGTGCCAGCAGAGGGACGGAGAATCAGCCCCAGCATTTT	.	TRBV6-5	.	TRBJ1-5
CASSLQGGDYGYTF	TGTGCCAGCAGTTTACAGGGTGGTGACTATGGCTACACCTTC	.	TRBV25-1	.	TRBJ1-2
CASSQAPQTWETQYF	TGTGCCAGCAGCCAAGCCCCCCAGACCTGGGAGACCCAGTACTTC	.	TRBV3-1/TRBV3-2	.	TRBJ2-5
CASSHRGQGSPLHF	TGTGCCAGCAGCCACAGGGGGCAGGGGTCACCCCTCCACTTT	TRBD1	TRBV6-6	.	TRBJ1-6
CAISEGWTSGGAINIQYF	TGTGCCATCAGTGAGGGATGGACTAGCGGGGGGGCTATAAACATTCAGTACTTC	TRBD2	TRBV10-3	few	TRBJ2-4
CASSQGGNTEAFF	TGTGCCAGCAGCCAAGGGGGGAACACTGAAGCTTTCTTT	.	TRBV12-3/TRBV12-4	.	TRBJ1-1
CASSPQTTGYGEQYF	TGTGCCAGCAGCCCCCAAACGACAGGGTATGGCGAGCAGTACTTC	TRBD1	TRBV3-1/TRBV3-2	.	TRBJ2-7
CASSLKAKGRETQYF	TGTGCCAGCAGCTTAAAAGCCAAGGGGCGAGAGACCCAGTACTTC	.	TRBV7-2	once	TRBJ2-5
CASSQVGARSSYNEQFF	TGTGCCAGCAGCCAAGTGGGAGCCAGGAGCTCCTACAATGAGCAGTTCTTC	.	TRBV14	.	TRBJ2-1
CASSQAAGAFF	TGTGCCAGCAGCCAGGCGGCTGGAGCTTTCTTT	.	TRBV7-9	.	TRBJ1-1
CASRGVDAIATNEKLFF	TGTGCCAGCAGAGGGGTTGATGCGATTGCAACTAATGAAAAACTGTTTTTT	.	TRBV5-8	.	TRBJ1-4
CASSAQGTQSGGPLHF	TGTGCCAGCAGCGCACAGGGGACTCAGAGCGGGGGACCCCTCCACTTT	TRBD1	TRBV9	.	TRBJ1-6
CASFQGAVTEAFF	TGTGCCAGCTTCCAGGGAGCAGTCACTGAAGCTTTCTTT	.	TRBV6-6	.	TRBJ1-1
CASSLRGAGANVLTF	TGTGCCAGCAGTTTACGGGGGGCTGGGGCCAACGTCCTGACTTTC	TRBD2	TRBV27	.	TRBJ2-6
CSASIPHGSKNIQYF	TGCAGTGCTAGTATTCCACACGGGTCCAAAAACATTCAGTACTTC	.	TRBV20-1	.	TRBJ2-4
CASSLSSGSHGYTF	TGTGCCAGCAGCTTATCCTCAGGTTCACATGGCTACACCTTC	.	TRBV7-2	.	TRBJ1-2
CASSPPATYEQYF	TGTGCCAGCTCACCACCGGCCACCTACGAGCAGTACTTC	.	TRBV18	.	TRBJ2-7
CAWQDYNSNQPQHF	TGTGCCTGGCAGGATTATAATAGCAATCAGCCCCAGCATTTT	.	TRBV30	.	TRBJ1-5
CASSYPLMGSGAFF	TGTGCCAGCAGTTACCCTTTAATGGGATCGGGGGCTTTCTTT	.	TRBV6-2/TRBV6-3	once	TRBJ1-1
CASSEAGLSNQPQHF	TGTGCCAGCAGTGAAGCAGGGCTTAGCAATCAGCCCCAGCATTTT	.	TRBV2	.	TRBJ1-5
CASSHLGAPGANVLTF	TGTGCCAGCAGCCATTTGGGGGCTCCTGGGGCCAACGTCCTGACTTTC	.	TRBV5-6	.	TRBJ2-6
CASSVGGNSGNTIYF	TGTGCCAGCAGCGTAGGAGGAAACTCTGGAAACACCATATATTTT	.	TRBV9	few	TRBJ1-3